Listed below are T cell receptor beta chains from one sample, sequenced in a study of PD-L1 blockade in urothelial cancer. Sequenced by immunoSEQ multiplex PCR; TCRdb stores in-frame clones only, minus some. The repertoire has about 47,000 clones, more than 75% of them found once; the top ten carry 15% to 20%. The material sequenced was PBMCs, taken around atezolizumab (anti-PD-L1) treatment. The source of these receptors is a man aged 60 to 75 with urothelial cancer. Each CDR3 is given with its conserved first and last residue. Each record gives: J gene, CDR3 length, V gene, CDR3 protein.

>TRBJ2-1|13|TRBV2
CASGGDLRNEQFF
>TRBJ1-2|16|TRBV4-1
CASSQDNGAVIYGYTF
>TRBJ1-6|17|TRBV5-1
CASSHRDRGGSNSPLHF
>TRBJ1-1|16|TRBV18
CASSLGTGAVNTEAFF
>TRBJ1-1|16|TRBV5-1
CASSIGQGARNTEAFF
>TRBJ2-5|16|TRBV5-1
CASSFGRELGVETQYF
>TRBJ2-7|16|TRBV5-1
CASRRTSGGTPYEQYF
>TRBJ1-5|16|TRBV19
CASSPRGRGGYQPQHF
>TRBJ2-7|15|TRBV15
CATSKLDSASYEQYF
>TRBJ2-2|15|TRBV18
CASSPEDFSTGELFF
>TRBJ2-7|13|TRBV28
CASWGSASYEQYF
>TRBJ2-5|15|TRBV5-1
CASSLGQGWQETQYF
>TRBJ1-1|16|TRBV28
CASSSYRGPPYTEAFF
>TRBJ1-6|15|TRBV7-2
CASSPPGGVRSPLHF
>TRBJ2-7|13|TRBV19
CASTGGPPYEQYF
>TRBJ1-1|13|TRBV21-1
CATFTTTLTEAFF
>TRBJ1-6|15|TRBV6-1
CASSATGVGNSPLHF
>TRBJ2-1|19|TRBV5-1
CASSLGGLAGAMSYNEQFF
>TRBJ1-1|16|TRBV5-4
CASSLAPSAGGTEAFF
>TRBJ2-5|16|TRBV30
CAWSVFGARREETQYF
>TRBJ2-6|14|TRBV30
CAWSRGSGANVLTF
>TRBJ2-1|13|TRBV30
CAWSQDSYNEQFF
>TRBJ1-3|15|TRBV28
CASSLDYRDGNTIYF
>TRBJ2-3|15|TRBV11-2
CASSRTGGSADTQYF
>TRBJ2-4|15|TRBV6-6
CASSWDGQGRNIQYF
>TRBJ1-1|15|TRBV6-1
CASSAPGTANTEAFF
>TRBJ2-2|15|TRBV27
CASRGTGSNTGELFF
>TRBJ1-1|16|TRBV18
CASSQSGVRGNTEAFF
>TRBJ1-4|13|TRBV7-2
CASSLGAREKLFF
>TRBJ2-3|15|TRBV14
CASSPRLASTDTQYF
>TRBJ1-1|14|TRBV2
CASSAETDRTEAFF
>TRBJ2-7|12|TRBV28
CASRSQGGEQYF
>TRBJ2-1|15|TRBV5-1
CASSFSGGSYNEQFF
>TRBJ2-5|13|TRBV10-3
CAIRGQTQETQYF
>TRBJ2-1|15|TRBV27
CASSSRDIVDNEQFF
>TRBJ1-6|17|TRBV2
CASTGSPPGSYNSPLHF
>TRBJ2-2|16|TRBV11-2
CASSPLTYRNTGELFF
>TRBJ2-7|13|TRBV30
CAWDSGTTYEQYF
>TRBJ2-1|17|TRBV5-1
CASSLAELAGASNEQFF
>TRBJ1-2|14|TRBV5-1
CASSEVGTLYGYTF
>TRBJ2-2|17|TRBV11-2
CASSLLGARGATGELFF
>TRBJ1-1|16|TRBV6-5
CASSYSSVGVNTEAFF
>TRBJ1-5|16|TRBV7-2
CASSLNPRGSNQPQHF
>TRBJ2-3|14|TRBV6-1
CASSFGGTADTQYF
>TRBJ2-2|15|TRBV28
CASSLPRGVPGELFF
>TRBJ2-2|12|TRBV28
CASTSGPGELFF
>TRBJ1-1|14|TRBV30
CAFGTGAPNTEAFF
>TRBJ2-3|14|TRBV5-1
CASSSSWPTDTQYF
>TRBJ2-7|13|TRBV7-9
CASQGQGAEEQYF
>TRBJ1-6|15|TRBV2
CASSELGQGNSPLHF
>TRBJ2-7|17|TRBV4-2
CASSQDLPSGIRGEQYF
>TRBJ2-7|21|TRBV14
CASSQEGVGDRGHSGLYEQYF
>TRBJ1-1|16|TRBV18
CASSPQQGFGNTEAFF
>TRBJ1-1|13|TRBV27
CASSLKANTEAFF
>TRBJ2-1|15|TRBV5-1
CASSLLAGAIHEQFF
>TRBJ1-5|14|TRBV2
CASSSGQADQPQHF
>TRBJ2-3|15|TRBV7-2
CASSFLAGDVDTQYF